This T cell receptor (beta chain) emerged from a study of blood T cell repertoires in COVID-19 (dated by TCRdb to the early 2020s). Broadly, across the study: The collaborator samples originated in the United States, Italy and Spain and spanned the acute and convalescent phases of COVID-19. Where available, HLA class I and class II types were obtained from metadata supplied by the sample provider rather than from assay-based typing. The samples were drawn from two sources: the first 160 participants of the ongoing ImmuneRACE study, and 1,000 to 1,500 subjects contributed by 6 global collaborators. A freely available public database, intended as a resource for researchers studying the immune response to SARS-CoV-2, is where the repertoires were released. Subjects who had been exposed to COVID-19, were actively infected with it, or had recovered from it provided the deeply sampled blood TCRbeta repertoires that made up the dataset. The prospective study material was composed of cDNA or gDNA derived from T cells, B-cell-depleted T cells, or PBMCs. Nearly every sample came with metadata listing a de-identified subject ID, COVID-19 status, age in years and sex. On the study overall, not on this receptor specifically: The amount of clinical and demographic metadata varied by source and participant and was provided uncurated.

The CDR3 contains 21 residues, cysteine and phenylalanine counted. Only the CDR3 region is kept as DNA, spanning 63 bases read in frame from base 1. V was cut back by 0 bases and J by 1 base, leaving a gap of 24 bases between them. The germline V gene gives CDR1 as MGHRA and CDR2 as YSYEKL. TCRbeta CDR3 regions were amplified from genomic DNA using the immunoSEQ Assay, a bias-controlled multiplex PCR. The study's processing was this. The number of nucleated cells in each sample was estimated by amplification of reference gene primers within the assay. To quantify the absolute abundance of each unique TCRbeta CDR3 rearrangement, sequence reads were collapsed and filtered. Productive Simpson clonality was computed per sample as the square root of Simpson's diversity index over productive rearrangements. Not all clones reach the TCRdb copy of this immuneACCESS table, which keeps in-frame sequences only. Checked studies attribute under half of the gap to unresolved V genes and leave the rest unexplained. D and trimming were read from the DNA, whereas the V and J calls and clone size are those reported in that table. This sample gives tens of thousands of clones in total; 83% of them show up just once. 16% of the sample goes to the ten largest clones.

A word on this clone: The target of this receptor is not known. Base qualities are not recorded, but no much larger clone differs from it by a single base.

Whole blood was collected in K2EDTA tubes by collaborating institutions according to the institutions' own protocols. For TCRbeta analysis, collaborators shipped samples in one of three forms: frozen whole blood, isolated PBMCs, or DNA extracted from either of those sample types. Sequencing was carried out using peripheral blood. The receptor comes from a man in his forties with acute or convalescent COVID-19. The chain is made from TRBV4-1 and TRBJ2-2; TRBD1 is perhaps the D gene, given 6 matching bases. The DNA sequence is TGCGCCAGCAGCCAAGATGCCACGACAGGCACCTTCAACCTGAACACCGGGGAGCTGTTTTTT. Its translation reads: CASSQDATTGTFNLNTGELFF.